This T cell receptor beta chain was identified during a study of blood T cell repertoires in COVID-19. Study context: Samples taken during acute and convalescent COVID-19 were collected in the United States, Italy and Spain. The cDNA or gDNA used as material had been derived from T cells, B-cell-depleted T cells, or PBMCs.

V shed 2 bases and J 8 bases; nucleotides not matched to a gene: 13. This CDR3 spans 18 amino acids. The V gene's germline CDR1 is SGDLS and CDR2 YYNGEE. Followed over time, Seattle patients had been enrolled while infection was active. The assay was immunoSEQ multiplex PCR, and TCRdb's table has in-frame clones only and misses some. This table holds about 82,000 clones, 75% to 85% found once. The chain uses TRBV9 and TRBJ2-2; 12 nucleotides match TRBD2. This TCR was sampled from a man in his sixties with COVID-19, enrolled during active disease. The sample comprised peripheral blood. Written as DNA, the CDR3 is TGTGCCAGCAGCGTCGGTCCTCGACTAGCGGGGGCCGAGGGGGAGCTGTTTTTT. Protein product: CASSVGPRLAGAEGELFF.